Listed below are T cell receptor beta chains from one sample, sequenced in a study of beta chain features in type 1 diabetes. Here immunoSEQ multiplex PCR was the method, and the copy in TCRdb shows in-frame clones only, minus some. The table includes 300,000 to 400,000 clones, 6.5% to 10% detected once. The material sequenced was central memory CD4+ T cells from blood. Receptors were obtained from a woman aged 18-30 years in good health. The CDR3 runs from the conserved cysteine through the conserved F or W. A D gene is named only where the DNA matches it firmly. A row's size may be missing; if present it is once, few, many or a size class.

V: TRBV7-9
J: TRBJ1-3
D: NA
size: NA
CDR3: CASSSEISGNTIYF
DNA: TGTGCCAGCAGCTCAGAAATCTCTGGAAACACCATATATTTT

V: TRBV29-1
J: TRBJ2-1
D: NA
size: NA
CDR3: CSVDHRLRNEQFF
DNA: TGCAGCGTTGACCACCGATTGAGGAATGAGCAGTTCTTC

V: TRBV28
J: TRBJ1-4
D: NA
size: many
CDR3: CASSRNEKLFF
DNA: TGTGCCAGCAGCCGGAATGAAAAACTGTTTTTT

V: TRBV2
J: TRBJ2-1
D: NA
size: many
CDR3: CASRSAGSYNEQFF
DNA: TGTGCCAGCAGGTCGGCGGGATCCTACAATGAGCAGTTCTTC

V: TRBV5-1
J: TRBJ2-7
D: TRBD2
size: few
CDR3: CASSFELGTSGSYEQYF
DNA: TGCGCCAGCAGCTTCGAATTGGGGACTAGCGGGTCCTACGAGCAGTACTTC

V: TRBV18
J: TRBJ2-7
D: NA
size: NA
CDR3: CASSPPGGGVYEQYF
DNA: TGTGCCAGCTCACCACCAGGGGGAGGGGTGTACGAGCAGTACTTC

V: TRBV7-2
J: TRBJ2-1
D: NA
size: many
CDR3: CASSSAWDEQFF
DNA: TGTGCCAGCAGCTCAGCCTGGGATGAGCAGTTCTTC

V: TRBV27
J: TRBJ2-7
D: NA
size: NA
CDR3: CASSPGPGQGNYEQYF
DNA: TGTGCCAGCAGTCCTGGGCCCGGGCAGGGGAATTACGAGCAGTACTTC

V: TRBV5-1
J: TRBJ2-3
D: NA
size: few
CDR3: CASSLAETGYTDTQYF
DNA: TGCGCCAGCAGCTTGGCTGAGACGGGGTATACAGATACGCAGTATTTT

V: TRBV7-8
J: TRBJ1-2
D: NA
size: NA
CDR3: CASSLGGSHYGYTF
DNA: TGTGCCAGCAGCTTAGGAGGTTCCCACTATGGCTACACCTTC

V: TRBV2
J: TRBJ1-2
D: NA
size: many
CDR3: CATQANYGYTF
DNA: TGTGCCACACAGGCTAACTATGGCTACACCTTC

V: TRBV15
J: TRBJ2-5
D: NA
size: NA
CDR3: CATSRDSWGSGTQYF
DNA: TGTGCCACCAGCAGAGATTCGTGGGGGAGCGGGACCCAGTACTTC

V: TRBV10-3
J: TRBJ2-7
D: TRBD2
size: few
CDR3: CAISESLGLAGVYEQYF
DNA: TGTGCCATCAGTGAGTCCTTGGGACTAGCGGGAGTATACGAGCAGTACTTC

V: TRBV28
J: TRBJ2-7
D: TRBD1
size: few
CDR3: CASSLPQGAAGTKQYF
DNA: TGTGCCAGCAGTTTACCTCAGGGGGCTGCAGGGACAAAGCAGTACTTC

V: TRBV7-3
J: TRBJ2-3
D: NA
size: many
CDR3: CASSSLEGGTDTQYF
DNA: TGTGCCAGCAGCTCCCTTGAAGGGGGCACAGATACGCAGTATTTT

V: TRBV18
J: TRBJ1-1
D: NA
size: few
CDR3: CASSKGENTEAFF
DNA: TGTGCCAGCTCTAAGGGGGAGAACACTGAAGCTTTCTTT

V: TRBV15
J: TRBJ1-5
D: NA
size: NA
CDR3: CATSGGIDQPQHF
DNA: TGTGCCACCAGTGGTGGAATAGACCAGCCCCAGCATTTT

V: TRBV7-9
J: TRBJ2-5
D: NA
size: few
CDR3: CASSLGGPTQYF
DNA: TGTGCCAGCAGCTTAGGGGGGCCTACCCAGTACTTC

V: TRBV4-2
J: TRBJ2-3
D: NA
size: NA
CDR3: CASSQVGGSDTQYF
DNA: TGTGCCAGCAGCCAAGTTGGGGGATCAGATACGCAGTATTTT

V: TRBV5-6
J: TRBJ2-5
D: TRBD1
size: NA
CDR3: CASSLTGGPETQYF
DNA: TGTGCCAGCAGCTTGACAGGGGGCCCAGAGACCCAGTACTTC

V: TRBV5-5
J: TRBJ1-1
D: TRBD1
size: NA
CDR3: CASSGGQGVGEAFF
DNA: TGTGCCAGCAGCGGGGGACAGGGTGTTGGTGAAGCTTTCTTT

V: TRBV5-4
J: TRBJ2-1
D: NA
size: NA
CDR3: CASSLEGRDYNEQFF
DNA: TGTGCCAGCAGCTTGGAAGGCAGGGACTACAATGAGCAGTTCTTC

V: TRBV4-2
J: TRBJ2-1
D: NA
size: many
CDR3: CASSQERLAEQFF
DNA: TGTGCCAGCAGCCAAGAGCGTCTAGCGGAGCAGTTCTTC

V: TRBV7-6
J: TRBJ2-2
D: NA
size: few
CDR3: CASSLAPPGRSTGELFF
DNA: TGTGCCAGCAGCTTAGCCCCCCCCGGGCGTTCCACCGGGGAGCTGTTTTTT

V: TRBV9
J: TRBJ2-5
D: TRBD1
size: few
CDR3: CASSPSGTGVVETQYF
DNA: TGTGCCAGCAGCCCGAGTGGGACAGGGGTTGTAGAGACCCAGTACTTC

V: TRBV10-3
J: TRBJ2-1
D: NA
size: NA
CDR3: CAISPGTFSYNEQFF
DNA: TGTGCCATCAGCCCCGGGACCTTCTCCTACAATGAGCAGTTCTTC

V: TRBV10-3
J: TRBJ1-4
D: TRBD1
size: NA
CDR3: CATGQGLATNEKLFF
DNA: TGTGCCACGGGACAGGGGCTGGCAACTAATGAAAAACTGTTTTTT

V: TRBV7-2
J: TRBJ2-1
D: NA
size: many
CDR3: CASSLHSGTVNEQFF
DNA: TGTGCCAGCAGCCTTCATAGCGGTACTGTGAATGAGCAGTTCTTC

V: TRBV10-3
J: TRBJ2-5
D: NA
size: few
CDR3: CAISESVNQETQYF
DNA: TGTGCCATCAGTGAGTCGGTGAATCAAGAGACCCAGTACTTC

V: TRBV5-6
J: TRBJ2-6
D: NA
size: few
CDR3: CASQGAGANVLTF
DNA: TGTGCCAGCCAGGGCGCTGGGGCCAACGTCCTGACTTTC

V: TRBV4-2
J: TRBJ2-1
D: TRBD2
size: few
CDR3: CASSQGGLADNEQFF
DNA: TGTGCCAGCAGCCAAGGTGGGCTAGCGGACAATGAGCAGTTCTTC

V: TRBV9
J: TRBJ1-1
D: NA
size: NA
CDR3: CASSVTGRNTEAFF
DNA: TGTGCCAGCAGCGTCACAGGGAGGAACACTGAAGCTTTCTTT

V: TRBV4-3
J: TRBJ2-2
D: NA
size: NA
CDR3: CASSQQTGWGELFF
DNA: TGCGCCAGCAGCCAACAGACCGGGTGGGGGGAGCTGTTTTTT

V: TRBV15
J: TRBJ2-5
D: NA
size: few
CDR3: CATSRDYAFEGTQYF
DNA: TGTGCCACCAGCAGAGACTATGCCTTCGAAGGGACCCAGTACTTC

V: TRBV28
J: TRBJ1-5
D: NA
size: NA
CDR3: CASSHLGVEPQHF
DNA: TGTGCCAGCAGTCACCTCGGGGTTGAGCCCCAGCATTTT

V: TRBV19
J: TRBJ2-4
D: NA
size: many
CDR3: CASSNLGNIQYF
DNA: TGTGCCAGTAGTAACCTCGGGAACATTCAGTACTTC

V: TRBV10-3
J: TRBJ2-7
D: NA
size: many
CDR3: CAISEELILTGATYEQYF
DNA: TGTGCCATCAGTGAGGAGCTTATCCTAACGGGAGCGACCTACGAGCAGTACTTC

V: TRBV7-9
J: TRBJ2-2
D: NA
size: few
CDR3: CASSLSRVKTGELFF
DNA: TGTGCCAGCAGCTTAAGCAGAGTCAAGACCGGGGAGCTGTTTTTT

V: TRBV4-3
J: TRBJ2-3
D: NA
size: many
CDR3: CASSQDPRRDTQYF
DNA: TGCGCCAGCAGCCAAGATCCACGACGTGATACGCAGTATTTT

V: TRBV6-5
J: TRBJ2-7
D: NA
size: few
CDR3: CASTRGHEQYF
DNA: TGTGCCAGCACCAGGGGCCACGAGCAGTACTTC

V: TRBV28
J: TRBJ2-7
D: NA
size: NA
CDR3: CASSLGYEQYF
DNA: TGTGCCAGCAGTTTAGGTTACGAGCAGTACTTC

V: TRBV6-5
J: TRBJ2-3
D: NA
size: few
CDR3: CASRKPGGTDTQYF
DNA: TGTGCCAGCAGAAAACCGGGGGGCACAGATACGCAGTATTTT

V: TRBV2
J: TRBJ1-5
D: NA
size: NA
CDR3: CASRSRGGQPQHF
DNA: TGTGCCAGCAGGTCCAGGGGCGGGCAGCCCCAGCATTTT

V: TRBV29-1
J: TRBJ2-1
D: TRBD1
size: many
CDR3: CSVDASGTVNNEQFF
DNA: TGCAGCGTTGACGCCTCCGGGACAGTAAACAATGAGCAGTTCTTC

V: TRBV10-3
J: TRBJ2-1
D: TRBD2
size: few
CDR3: CAISKRIVAGVVEQFF
DNA: TGTGCCATCAGTAAGAGAATCGTAGCGGGAGTGGTGGAGCAGTTCTTC

V: TRBV7-3
J: TRBJ1-1
D: NA
size: few
CDR3: CASSPRPGTEAFF
DNA: TGTGCCAGCAGCCCGCGACCGGGGACTGAAGCTTTCTTT

V: TRBV7-9
J: TRBJ1-4
D: NA
size: NA
CDR3: CASSLAQDNEKLFF
DNA: TGTGCCAGCAGCTTAGCACAGGATAATGAAAAACTGTTTTTT

V: TRBV6-5
J: TRBJ2-3
D: TRBD2
size: NA
CDR3: CASSYGVAGTTDTQYF
DNA: TGTGCCAGCAGTTACGGAGTAGCGGGTACCACAGATACGCAGTATTTT

V: TRBV9
J: TRBJ2-1
D: TRBD2
size: NA
CDR3: CASSVVSTSERGQFF
DNA: TGTGCCAGCAGCGTAGTATCGACTAGCGAGCGCGGGCAGTTCTTC

V: TRBV10-3
J: TRBJ2-5
D: NA
size: NA
CDR3: CAISGRSQETQYF
DNA: TGTGCCATCAGTGGGCGCTCTCAAGAGACCCAGTACTTC

V: TRBV19
J: TRBJ2-3
D: NA
size: few
CDR3: CASSMTDTQYF
DNA: TGTGCCAGTAGTATGACAGATACGCAGTATTTT

V: TRBV20-1
J: TRBJ1-1
D: NA
size: NA
CDR3: CSAIQQIEAFF
DNA: TGCAGTGCTATACAACAAATTGAAGCTTTCTTT

V: TRBV27
J: TRBJ2-7
D: TRBD2
size: NA
CDR3: CASSSYPTSGRTQYF
DNA: TGTGCCAGCAGTTCTTACCCGACTAGCGGGAGGACGCAGTACTTC